The 17 T cell receptor beta chains below were found in one sample sequenced in a study of blood T cell repertoires in COVID-19. Libraries were prepared by immunoSEQ multiplex PCR; TCRdb keeps only in-frame clonotypes and omits some of them. This sample carries around 140,000 clones, 88% of them seen once, and the ten largest clones take about 1.7%. Material for sequencing was peripheral blood. The receptors were sampled from a woman in her forties or fifties with acute or convalescent COVID-19.

This chain joins TRBV18 and TRBJ1-6; D might be TRBD1 (6 bases). CDR1 and CDR2 (germline): KGHSH, LQKENI. With 5 bases removed from V and 15 bases from J, the gap between germline ends came to 23 bases. The CDR3 sequence is 15 residues long. The CDR3 reads CASSTGSLKQGNLHF. The CDR3 DNA is TGTGCCAGCTCAACGGGGTCCTTGAAGCAGGGGAACCTCCACTTT.

The J gene is TRBJ1-5, the V gene TRBV24-1, with no clear D. Germline V gene data show CDR1 as KGHDR and CDR2 as SFDVKD. This CDR3 has 13 amino acids. V lost 2 bases and J lost 4, with 5 bases in between. CDR3 protein: CATSDSENQPQHF. The CDR3 nucleotides read TGTGCCACCAGTGATTCAGAAAATCAGCCCCAGCATTTT.

This clone was seen a handful of times. The chain links TRBV3-1 (or the pseudogene TRBV3-2) to TRBJ1-1, with D unclear. V lost 2 bases and J 10 bases, leaving 8 bases between the germline ends. CDR1 is LGHDT, CDR2 YNNKEL, per germline (reference sequence). This CDR3 spans 11 amino acids. This CDR3 reads CASSQSLRAFF. CDR3 bases: TGTGCCAGCAGCCAATCGCTACGAGCTTTCTTT.

With respect to this clone: An end of the junction does not agree with germline; a read error may underlie this. The gene calls are TRBV15 and TRBJ2-7; D unclear. CDR3 length equals 14 residues. CDR1 and CDR2 (germline): LNHNV, YYDKDF (reference sequence). The CDR3 nucleotides read TGTGCCACCAGCGGAGAAAAAACAGCCTACGAGCAGTACTTC. Amino acids: CATSGEKTAYEQYF. Filled out from reference TRBV15 and TRBJ2-7, the complete variable domain reads DAMVIQNPRYQVTQFGKPVTLSCSQTLNHNVMYWYQQKSSQAPKLLFHYYDKDFNNEADTPDNFQSRRPNTSFCFLDIRSPGLGDTAMYLCATSGEKTAYEQYFGPGTRLTVT.

This chain links TRBV28 with TRBJ2-1; maybe TRBD2 (6 bases). CDR1 and CDR2 (germline): MDHEN, SYDVKM. The CDR3 sequence is 16 residues long. Deletions cut 2 bases from V and 4 bases from J, with 15 bases between. CDR3 sequence (DNA): TGTGCCAGCAGTTTAGTGTGGAGGGGCGGTTACAATGAGCAGTTCTTC. Protein sequence: CASSLVWRGGYNEQFF.

The chain couples TRBV3-1 (or the pseudogene TRBV3-2) to TRBJ2-2; TRBD1 matches at 9 bases. The CDR3 is 16 amino acids. Germline CDR1 LGHDT, CDR2 YNNKEL (reference sequence). Trimming took 4 bases from V and 0 from J; bases not matched to a gene: 3. The CDR3 loop reads CASSPWDRANTGELFF. In DNA, the CDR3 is TGTGCCAGCAGCCCTTGGGACAGGGCGAACACCGGGGAGCTGTTTTTT.

The CDR3 spells CASSPWTGGDTEAFF. CDR3 DNA: TGTGCCAGCAGTCCATGGACAGGGGGCGACACTGAAGCTTTCTTT. This chain connects TRBV27 to TRBJ1-1, with TRBD1 matching 11 bases. The CDR3 has 15 residues. V shed 5 bases and J 3 bases; nucleotides not matched to a gene: 5. Germline CDR1 MNHEY, CDR2 SMNVEV (reference sequence).

The chain has TRBV5-1 and TRBJ2-5; a possible D gene is TRBD2 (6 bases). CDR3 length: 16 amino acids. V lost 4 bases and J 2 bases, leaving 18 bases between the germline ends. Germline assignment: CDR1 SGHRS and CDR2 YFSETQ. The DNA for the CDR3 is TGCGCCAGCAGCCGAGAATTTTTAGCGGTACAAGAGACCCAGTACTTC. Its protein product is CASSREFLAVQETQYF.

This chain links TRBV7-8 with TRBJ1-5; the D gene is possibly TRBD1 (6 bases). This CDR3 comprises 15 residues. In germline, CDR1 is SGHVS, CDR2 FQNEAQ. Trimming took off 2 bases at V and 2 bases at J, with 10 bases between the two ends. The CDR3 here is CASSLSTGGNQPQHF. CDR3 sequence (DNA): TGTGCCAGCAGCTTATCGACAGGAGGCAATCAGCCCCAGCATTTT.

The rearrangement links TRBV3-1 (or the pseudogene TRBV3-2) to TRBJ2-5; TRBD2 aligns across 9 bases. Germline CDR1 is LGHDT and CDR2 is YNNKEL (reference sequence). CDR3 length equals 17 residues. V was clipped by 4 bases and J by 4 bases; unmatched bases: 13. The CDR3 protein is CASSRPSSRGGSETQYF. CDR3 sequence (DNA): TGTGCCAGCAGCCGCCCCAGCTCGCGGGGGGGCTCAGAGACCCAGTACTTC.

The V and J genes are TRBV10-1 and TRBJ2-3; 12 bases are a match to TRBD2. V gave up 2 bases and J gave up 4 bases; unmatched junction bases: 7. The CDR3 has 17 amino acids. CDR1 and CDR2 (germline): WNHNN, SYGVQD (reference sequence). CDR3 bases: TGCGCCAGCAGTGAGGCGACTAGCGGGAGAGGAGCAGATACGCAGTATTTT. Amino acids: CASSEATSGRGADTQYF.

The chain combines TRBV15 with TRBJ2-7, with 8 bases identical to TRBD2. CDR1 is LNHNV, CDR2 YYDKDF, per germline (reference sequence). The CDR3 has 14 residues. J was trimmed by 5 bases and V by 5 bases; bases with no gene match: 8. CDR3 bases: TGTGCCACCAGCGAGGGACTAGGAGGGAACGAGCAGTACTTC. Encoded protein: CATSEGLGGNEQYF.

This chain uses TRBV2 with TRBJ1-5; D is ambiguous. The germline gives CDR1 SNHLY, CDR2 FYNNEI. CDR3 size: 14 residues. V lost 1 base and J 7 bases, leaving 11 bases between the germline ends. The CDR3: CASSEVSEGQPQHF. Written as DNA, the CDR3 is TGTGCCAGCAGTGAAGTTTCGGAGGGACAGCCCCAGCATTTT.

Only one count was recorded for this clone. This chain uses TRBV7-9 with TRBJ2-1; TRBD1 agrees at 7 bases. V trimming: 2 bases; J trimming: 7 bases; junction bases outside the gene matches: 2. CDR3 length equals 13 residues. Germline lookup yields CDR1 SEHNR and CDR2 FQNEAQ (reference sequence). The DNA of the CDR3 is TGTGCCAGCAGCTTAAACAGGGGAAATGAGCAGTTCTTC. Its protein product is CASSLNRGNEQFF.

The CDR3 DNA reads TGTGCCAGCAGCCTTTACAACGACGGGGGCACTGAAGCTTTCTTT. Its translation: CASSLYNDGGTEAFF. The chain uses TRBV3-1 (or the pseudogene TRBV3-2) and TRBJ1-1; TRBD1 is a possible D gene (5 bases). This CDR3 is 15 amino acids long. Germline CDR1 is LGHDT and CDR2 is YNNKEL (reference sequence). Trimming shortened V by 4 bases and J by 4 bases, and 16 bases separated the two germline ends.

This chain connects TRBV28 to TRBJ2-5; D call uncertain. This CDR3 is 14 amino acids long. From germline, CDR1 is MDHEN and CDR2 SYDVKM. Trimming took off 5 bases at V and 5 bases at J, with 15 bases between the two ends. The chain's CDR3 is CASSPYSFRETQYF. DNA for the CDR3: TGTGCCAGCAGTCCCTACAGTTTCAGGGAGACCCAGTACTTC.

This chain uses TRBV10-3 with TRBJ1-4; D ambiguous. The germline gives CDR1 ENHRY, CDR2 SYGVKD. This CDR3 region has 12 residues. Trimming removed 2 bases at V and 8 bases at J, with 6 bases between. The CDR3 reads CAISERSEKLFF. The CDR3 bases are TGTGCCATCAGTGAGAGGAGCGAAAAACTGTTTTTT.